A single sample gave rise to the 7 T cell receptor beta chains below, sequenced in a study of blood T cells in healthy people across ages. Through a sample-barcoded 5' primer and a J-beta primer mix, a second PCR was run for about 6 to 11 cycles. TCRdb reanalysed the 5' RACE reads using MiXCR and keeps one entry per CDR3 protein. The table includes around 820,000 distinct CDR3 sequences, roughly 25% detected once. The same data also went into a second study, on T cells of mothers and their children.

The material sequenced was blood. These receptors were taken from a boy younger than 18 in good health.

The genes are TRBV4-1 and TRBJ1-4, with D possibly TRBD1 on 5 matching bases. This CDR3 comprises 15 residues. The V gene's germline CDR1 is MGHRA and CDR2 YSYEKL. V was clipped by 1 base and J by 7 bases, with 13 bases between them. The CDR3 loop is CASSQVPGTAEKLFF. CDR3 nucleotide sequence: TGCGCCAGCAGCCAAGTTCCAGGGACTGCTGAAAAACTGTTTTTT.

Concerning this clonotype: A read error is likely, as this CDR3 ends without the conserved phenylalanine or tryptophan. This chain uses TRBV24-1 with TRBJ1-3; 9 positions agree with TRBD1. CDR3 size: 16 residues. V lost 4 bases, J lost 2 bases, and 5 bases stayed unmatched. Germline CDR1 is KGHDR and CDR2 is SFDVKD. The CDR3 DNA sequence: TGTGCCACCAGTGACACCGGGACAGGGACTGGAAACACCATATATCTT. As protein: CATSDTGTGTGNTIYL.

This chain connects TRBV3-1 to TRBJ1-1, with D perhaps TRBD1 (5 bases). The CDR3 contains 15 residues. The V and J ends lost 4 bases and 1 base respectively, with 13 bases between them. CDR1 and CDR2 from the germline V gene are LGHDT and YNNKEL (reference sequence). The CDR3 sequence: CASSPMGVSNTEAFF. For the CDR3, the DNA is TGTGCCAGCAGCCCCATGGGGGTTTCGAACACTGAAGCTTTCTTT.

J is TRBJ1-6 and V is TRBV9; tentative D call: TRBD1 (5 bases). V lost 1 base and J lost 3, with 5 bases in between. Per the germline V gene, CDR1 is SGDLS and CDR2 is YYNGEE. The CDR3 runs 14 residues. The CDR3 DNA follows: TGTGCCAGCAGCGTACAGGGCTATAATTCACCCCTCCACTTT. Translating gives CASSVQGYNSPLHF. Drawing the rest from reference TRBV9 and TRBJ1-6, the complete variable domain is DSGVTQTPKHLITATGQRVTLRCSPRSGDLSVYWYQQSLDQGLQFLIQYYNGEERAKGNILERFSAQQFPDLHSELNLSSLELGDSALYFCASSVQGYNSPLHFGNGTRLTVT.

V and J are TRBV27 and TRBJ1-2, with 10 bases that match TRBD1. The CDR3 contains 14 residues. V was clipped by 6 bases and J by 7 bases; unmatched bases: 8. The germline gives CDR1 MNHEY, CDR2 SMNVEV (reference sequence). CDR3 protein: CASSRDRGLGGYTF. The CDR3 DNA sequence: TGTGCCAGCAGCAGGGACAGGGGATTAGGTGGCTACACCTTC.

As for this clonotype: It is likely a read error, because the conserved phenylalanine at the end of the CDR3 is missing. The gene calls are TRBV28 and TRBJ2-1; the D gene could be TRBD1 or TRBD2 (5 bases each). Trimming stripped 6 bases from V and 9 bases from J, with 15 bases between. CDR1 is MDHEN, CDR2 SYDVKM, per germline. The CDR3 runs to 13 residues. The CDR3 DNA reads TGTGCCAGCAGCCTCGGGACCCCTAGTGAGCAGTTCCTC. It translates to CASSLGTPSEQFL.

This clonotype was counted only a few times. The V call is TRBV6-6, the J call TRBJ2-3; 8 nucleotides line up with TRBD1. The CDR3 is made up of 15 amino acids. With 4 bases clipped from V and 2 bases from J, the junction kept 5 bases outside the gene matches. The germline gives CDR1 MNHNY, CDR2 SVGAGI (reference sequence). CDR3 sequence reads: CASSSTGAYTDTQYF. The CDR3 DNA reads TGTGCCAGCAGTTCGACAGGGGCTTACACAGATACGCAGTATTTT.